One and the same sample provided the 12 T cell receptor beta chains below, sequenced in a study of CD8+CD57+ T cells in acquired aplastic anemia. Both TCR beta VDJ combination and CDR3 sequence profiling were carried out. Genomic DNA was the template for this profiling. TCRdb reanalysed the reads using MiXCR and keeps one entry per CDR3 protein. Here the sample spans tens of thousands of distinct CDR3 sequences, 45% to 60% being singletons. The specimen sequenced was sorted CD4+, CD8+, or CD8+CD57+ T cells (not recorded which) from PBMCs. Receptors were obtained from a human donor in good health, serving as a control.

CDR3 amino acids: CASSPTSGTSGEQFF. CDR3 nucleotides: TGTGCCAGCAGCCCTACGTCGGGGACTAGCGGTGAGCAGTTCTTC. The rearrangement uses TRBV9 and TRBJ2-1; 11 bases are shared with TRBD2. Germline assignment: CDR1 SGDLS and CDR2 YYNGEE. The CDR3 runs 15 residues. V was clipped by 4 bases and J by 9 bases; unmatched bases: 9.

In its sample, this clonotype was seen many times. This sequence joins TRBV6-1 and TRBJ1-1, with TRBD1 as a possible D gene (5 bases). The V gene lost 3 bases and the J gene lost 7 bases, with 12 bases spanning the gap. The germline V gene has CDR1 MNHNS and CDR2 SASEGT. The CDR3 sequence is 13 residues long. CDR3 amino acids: CASSEQGRYEAFF. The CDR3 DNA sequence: TGTGCCAGCAGTGAGCAGGGCCGGTATGAAGCTTTCTTT.

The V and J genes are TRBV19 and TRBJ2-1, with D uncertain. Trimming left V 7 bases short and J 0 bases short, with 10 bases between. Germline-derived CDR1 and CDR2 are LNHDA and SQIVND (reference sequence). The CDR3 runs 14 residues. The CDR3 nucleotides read TGTGCCAGTAATAGGGATTACTCCTACAATGAGCAGTTCTTC. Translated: CASNRDYSYNEQFF.

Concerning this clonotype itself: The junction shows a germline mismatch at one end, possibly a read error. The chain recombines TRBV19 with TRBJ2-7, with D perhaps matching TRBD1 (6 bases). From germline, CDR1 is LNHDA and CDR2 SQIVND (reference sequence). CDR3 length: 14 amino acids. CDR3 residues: CASSRGGSSYKQYF. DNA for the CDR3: TGTGCCAGTAGTAGAGGGGGATCCTCCTACAAGCAGTACTTC.

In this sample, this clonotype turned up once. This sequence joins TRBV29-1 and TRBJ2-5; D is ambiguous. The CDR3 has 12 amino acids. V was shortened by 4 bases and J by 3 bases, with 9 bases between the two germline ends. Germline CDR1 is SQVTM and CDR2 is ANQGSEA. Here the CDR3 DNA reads TGCAGCGTTGCGGACGGCGAAGAGACCCAGTACTTC. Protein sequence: CSVADGEETQYF.

CDR3 region: CSVEVPRWGRYYGYTF. CDR3 in DNA: TGCAGCGTTGAAGTCCCGCGCTGGGGGCGGTACTATGGCTACACCTTC. The chain carries TRBV29-1 and TRBJ1-2; D possibly corresponds to TRBD1 (6 bases). Per the germline V gene, CDR1 is SQVTM and CDR2 is ANQGSEA. The CDR3 consists of 16 residues. Trimming cost V 1 base and J 3 bases, with 18 bases left between them.

The DNA for the CDR3 is TGTGCCACCGGAAACCGGGACAGGGCCTACGAGCAGTACTTC. Its protein product is CATGNRDRAYEQYF. The chain has TRBV24-1 and TRBJ2-7; 9 bases line up with TRBD1. The CDR3 spans 14 residues. The germline V gene encodes CDR1 KGHDR and CDR2 SFDVKD. Trimming cost V 9 bases and J 2 bases; bases outside gene matches: 7.

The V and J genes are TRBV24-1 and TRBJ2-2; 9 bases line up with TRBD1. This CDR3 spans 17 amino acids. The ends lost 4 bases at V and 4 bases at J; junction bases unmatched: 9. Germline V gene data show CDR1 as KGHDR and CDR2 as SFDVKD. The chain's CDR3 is CATSEPGQGIGTGELFF. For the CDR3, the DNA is TGTGCCACCAGTGAACCGGGACAGGGCATCGGCACCGGGGAGCTGTTTTTT.

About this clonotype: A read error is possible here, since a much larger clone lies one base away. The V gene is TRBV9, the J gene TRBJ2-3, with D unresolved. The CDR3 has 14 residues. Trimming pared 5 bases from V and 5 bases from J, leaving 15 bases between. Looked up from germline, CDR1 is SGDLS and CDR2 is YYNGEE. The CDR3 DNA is TGTGCCAGCAGTGACACCTCAGAAGTAGATACGCAGTATTTT. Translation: CASSDTSEVDTQYF.

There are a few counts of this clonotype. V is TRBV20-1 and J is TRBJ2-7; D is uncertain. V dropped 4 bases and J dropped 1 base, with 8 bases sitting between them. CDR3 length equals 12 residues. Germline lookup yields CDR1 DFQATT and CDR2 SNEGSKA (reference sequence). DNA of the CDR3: TGCAGTGCTAACGCGAAGTCCTACGAGCAGTACTTC. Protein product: CSANAKSYEQYF.

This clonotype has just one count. The CDR3 nucleotides are TGTGCCAGCAGCCTGCTAGCGGGGGGGGCTGTTCACGAGCAGTACTTC. Translating gives CASSLLAGGAVHEQYF. The chain links TRBV25-1 to TRBJ2-7, with 12 bases identical to TRBD2. The junction had 11 bases not matched to a gene; V was cut back by 6 bases and J by 5 bases. The CDR3 length is 16 residues. The germline gives CDR1 MGHDK, CDR2 SYGVNS.

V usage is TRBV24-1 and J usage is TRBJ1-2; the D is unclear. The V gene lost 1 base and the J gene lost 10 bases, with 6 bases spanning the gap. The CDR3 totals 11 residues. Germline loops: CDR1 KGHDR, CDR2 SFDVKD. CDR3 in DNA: TGTGCCACCAGTGATTTCCGGGACTACACCTTC. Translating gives CATSDFRDYTF.